The 30 T cell receptor beta chains presented below share a single source sample, sequenced in a study of blood T cell repertoires in COVID-19. TCRdb's table, derived via immunoSEQ multiplex PCR, lists solely in-frame clones and lacks some. The data contain hundreds of thousands of clones, about four fifths of them singletons. Source material: peripheral blood. The receptors originated from a woman at least 80 years old with acute or convalescent COVID-19.

The chain has TRBV19 and TRBJ1-5; D gene ambiguous. This CDR3 is 15 amino acids long. Germline CDR1 is LNHDA and CDR2 is SQIVND (reference sequence). Trimming removed 3 bases from V and 1 base from J, with 10 bases in between. The CDR3 DNA reads TGTGCCAGTAGTATGGATGGTAGCAGCAATCAGCCCCAGCATTTT. The encoded protein is CASSMDGSSNQPQHF.

V gene TRBV28 combines with J gene TRBJ2-5; D is perhaps TRBD1 (6 bases). The V gene lost 4 bases and the J gene lost 5 bases, with 11 bases spanning the gap. The CDR3 covers 13 residues. Germline V gives CDR1 MDHEN, CDR2 SYDVKM. The CDR3 reads CASSSQGAETQYF. For the CDR3, the DNA is TGTGCCAGCAGTTCACAGGGAGCGGAGACCCAGTACTTC.

The chain employs TRBV7-3 and TRBJ2-2; 9 nucleotides line up with TRBD1. J gave up 4 bases and V 5 bases, and 5 bases lay outside the gene matches. Germline loops: CDR1 SGHTA, CDR2 FQGTGA. The CDR3 is 15 residues long. The CDR3 sequence is CASSPGQGATGELFF. The CDR3 DNA reads TGTGCCAGCAGCCCGGGACAGGGTGCCACCGGGGAGCTGTTTTTT.

The gene calls are TRBV5-1 and TRBJ1-2; D call uncertain. The V end lost 2 bases, the J end lost 6 bases, and 8 bases lay between the germline ends. The CDR3 sequence is 12 residues long. CDR1 SGHRS and CDR2 YFSETQ come from the germline V gene. The CDR3 spells CASSLPGNGYTF. The CDR3 DNA sequence: TGCGCCAGCAGCTTACCAGGAAATGGCTACACCTTC.

The chain carries TRBV7-3 and TRBJ1-1; TRBD1 is a possible D gene (6 bases). V was cut by 5 bases and J by 5 bases, with 12 bases left in between. CDR1 and CDR2 (germline): SGHTA, FQGTGA. The CDR3 loop spans 13 amino acids. The CDR3 DNA reads as TGTGCCAGCAGCCCTGAGGGGGTAACTGAAGCTTTCTTT. It specifies CASSPEGVTEAFF.

V is TRBV16 and J is TRBJ1-2, with D possibly being TRBD1 (5 bases). The CDR3 runs to 16 residues. The germline V and J ends were trimmed by 0 bases and 6 bases, with 17 bases remaining between them. Germline loops: CDR1 KGHSY, CDR2 FQNENV. The CDR3 region has the DNA TGTGCCAGCAGCCAATCGGGAAGGGGAGGCTCGCATGGCTACACCTTC. Amino acids: CASSQSGRGGSHGYTF.

The chain has TRBV18 and TRBJ1-2; tentative D call: TRBD1 (6 bases). Germline lookup yields CDR1 KGHSH and CDR2 LQKENI. V was pared by 2 bases and J by 4 bases, with 8 bases between. CDR3 length: 13 amino acids. As DNA, the CDR3 is TGTGCCAGCTCACCAATAGGGGGCTATGGCTACACCTTC. The encoded protein is CASSPIGGYGYTF.

The V call is TRBV2, the J call TRBJ1-1; 9 bases map to TRBD1. V trimming: 4 bases; J trimming: 11 bases; junction bases outside the gene matches: 8. CDR1 and CDR2 (germline): SNHLY, FYNNEI. The CDR3 is 13 residues long. CDR3 nucleotide sequence: TGTGCCAGCAGTGTCGGACAGGGGATCGACGCTTTCTTT. As protein: CASSVGQGIDAFF.

This rearrangement joins TRBV5-1 to TRBJ2-5; 10 bases are a match to TRBD2. CDR3 length: 16 amino acids. Germline values: CDR1 SGHRS, CDR2 YFSETQ. The ends lost 1 base at V and 5 bases at J; junction bases unmatched: 8. The CDR3, as DNA: TGCGCCAGCAGCTTGATGGAGCGGGGGGGCCGGGAGACCCAGTACTTC. This encodes CASSLMERGGRETQYF.

The J gene is TRBJ1-2, the V gene TRBV6-5, with 8 nucleotides matching TRBD1. J gave up 7 bases and V 6 bases, and 10 bases lay outside the gene matches. This CDR3 has 14 amino acids. Germline loops: CDR1 MNHEY, CDR2 SVGAGI. The CDR3 region has the DNA TGTGCCAGCAGACCACAGGGGGAGAGAGGTGGCTACACCTTC. Amino acids: CASRPQGERGGYTF.

This chain joins TRBV19 and TRBJ2-1; no definite D call. The germline V and J ends were trimmed by 6 bases and 12 bases, with 12 bases remaining between them. Germline CDR1 LNHDA, CDR2 SQIVND (reference sequence). The CDR3 has 11 residues. For the CDR3, the DNA is TGTGCCAGTAGCATCGACTCCCGGCAGTTCTTC. It codes for CASSIDSRQFF. The full variable domain, in which reference TRBV19 and TRBJ2-1 provide the parts outside the CDR3, is DGGITQSPKYLFRKEGQNVTLSCEQNLNHDAMYWYRQDPGQGLRLIYYSQIVNDFQKGDIAEGYSVSREKKESFPLTVTSAQKNPTAFYLCASSIDSRQFFGPGTRLTVL.

This rearrangement joins TRBV28 to TRBJ1-2, with D maybe TRBD1 (6 bases). This CDR3 region has 13 residues. Between the trimmed V and J ends, which lost 7 bases and 4 bases, there was a span of 13 bases. CDR1 and CDR2 (germline): MDHEN, SYDVKM. CDR3 residues: CASIGGGSYGYTF. Written as DNA, the CDR3 is TGTGCCAGCATCGGGGGGGGCAGCTATGGCTACACCTTC.

The chain combines TRBV5-1 with TRBJ2-3; 11 positions match TRBD2. The germline CDR1 and CDR2 sequences are SGHRS and YFSETQ. The CDR3 length is 13 residues. V trimming: 6 bases; J trimming: 8 bases; junction bases outside the gene matches: 5. CDR3 nucleotide sequence: TGCGCCAGCATGGTAGCGGGGGGGGCTACGCAGTATTTT. This sequence encodes CASMVAGGATQYF.

CDR3 in DNA: TGTGCCAGCAGCCAAGCGTTACCGACAGCAGTCTACGAGCAGTACTTC. Translation: CASSQALPTAVYEQYF. The rearrangement joins TRBV3-1 (or the pseudogene TRBV3-2) to TRBJ2-7; TRBD1 is a possible D gene (5 bases). CDR1 is LGHDT and CDR2 is YNNKEL in the germline V gene (reference sequence). CDR3 size: 16 residues. V dropped 1 base and J dropped 3 bases, with 16 bases sitting between them.

The CDR3, as DNA: TGTGCCAGCAGCCCTATCACGGGGGGCGGCCAGTTCTTC. This sequence encodes CASSPITGGGQFF. V and J are TRBV7-9 and TRBJ2-1, with a possible D match to TRBD2 (7 bases). The CDR3 covers 13 residues. With 5 bases removed from V and 13 bases from J, the gap between germline ends came to 18 bases. Germline V lookup: CDR1 SEHNR, CDR2 FQNEAQ (reference sequence). Together with reference TRBV7-9 and TRBJ2-1, the CDR3 gives the full variable domain: DTGVSQNPRHKITKRGQNVTFRCDPISEHNRLYWYRQTLGQGPEFLTYFQNEAQLEKSRLLSDRFSAERPKGSFSTLEIQRTEQGDSAMYLCASSPITGGGQFFGPGTRLTVL.

The chain recombines TRBV28 with TRBJ1-5; 12 nucleotides match TRBD1. CDR3 length: 19 residues. V was clipped by 5 bases and J by 1 base; unmatched bases: 12. From germline, CDR1 is MDHEN and CDR2 SYDVKM. The CDR3 DNA follows: TGTGCCAGCAGTCGGGGGGGACAGGGGGCGAGAATCAGCAATCAGCCCCAGCATTTT. Protein sequence: CASSRGGQGARISNQPQHF.

The genes are TRBV3-1 (or the pseudogene TRBV3-2) and TRBJ1-4, with D perhaps matching TRBD1 (5 bases). V shed 4 bases and J shed 8 bases, with 26 bases lying between them. CDR1 and CDR2 from the germline V gene are LGHDT and YNNKEL (reference sequence). The CDR3 spans 18 residues. CDR3 sequence (DNA): TGTGCCAGCAGCCTCCGTGGCGGGGCCCCAACAAGAGGGGAAAAACTGTTTTTT. Amino acid sequence: CASSLRGGAPTRGEKLFF.

The chain has TRBV19 and TRBJ2-7, with 8 bases matching TRBD2. Germline CDR1 reads LNHDA; CDR2 reads SQIVND (reference sequence). There are 16 residues in the CDR3. Unmatched junction bases numbered 10, after V lost 4 bases and J lost 2 bases. The chain's CDR3 is CASSTLTSGPPYEQYF. CDR3 nucleotide sequence: TGTGCCAGTAGTACCCTCACTAGCGGTCCCCCCTACGAGCAGTACTTC.

The chain recombines TRBV6-5 with TRBJ1-2, with TRBD1 identical over 7 bases. V trimming: 5 bases; J trimming: 4 bases; junction bases outside the gene matches: 7. From germline, CDR1 is MNHEY and CDR2 SVGAGI. The CDR3 is made up of 14 amino acids. The CDR3 loop is CASSTQGSVYGYTF. The CDR3 DNA is TGTGCCAGCAGTACACAGGGGTCTGTCTATGGCTACACCTTC.

Worth noting for this clone: This specimen includes other DNA sequences encoding the same CDR3. The chain has TRBV18 and TRBJ1-4; D may be TRBD1 (6 bases). Trimming removed 1 base at V and 6 bases at J, with 6 bases between. This CDR3 has 13 residues. Looked up from germline, CDR1 is KGHSH and CDR2 is LQKENI. The CDR3 region has the DNA TGTGCCAGCTCACCACGACAGGATGAAAAACTGTTTTTT. Its protein product is CASSPRQDEKLFF. Looking up the rest from reference TRBV18 and TRBJ1-4 gives the full variable domain: NAGVMQNPRHLVRRRGQEARLRCSPMKGHSHVYWYRQLPEEGLKFMVYLQKENIIDESGMPKERFSAEFPKEGPSILRIQQVVRGDSAAYFCASSPRQDEKLFFGSGTQLSVL.

This chain links TRBV5-1 with TRBJ1-2; maybe TRBD1 (6 bases). Germline-derived CDR1 and CDR2 are SGHRS and YFSETQ. The CDR3 loop spans 14 amino acids. The V end was cut by 3 bases, the J end by 4 bases, with 13 bases between. CDR3: CASSSQGPPYGYTF. CDR3 nucleotide sequence: TGCGCCAGCAGCTCACAGGGCCCTCCCTATGGCTACACCTTC.

The rearrangement uses TRBV4-2 and TRBJ1-1; 7 positions agree with TRBD1. Trimming removed 3 bases from V and 1 base from J; junction bases left unmatched: 5. The CDR3 is made up of 15 amino acids. Germline CDR1 reads LGHNA; CDR2 reads YNFKEQ. CDR3 in amino acids: CASSHRQGGNTEAFF. The DNA for the CDR3 is TGTGCCAGCAGCCATAGACAGGGCGGGAACACTGAAGCTTTCTTT.

This chain links TRBV2 with TRBJ1-6; 9 bases are shared with TRBD1. This CDR3 is 14 amino acids long. Germline V gene data show CDR1 as SNHLY and CDR2 as FYNNEI. Losses at the gene ends were 7 bases for V and 7 bases for J; bases not matched to a gene: 5. CDR3 protein: CASTRDRVNSPLHF. The CDR3 coding sequence is TGTGCCAGCACTCGGGACAGGGTAAATTCACCCCTCCACTTT.

The CDR3 loop is CASSFRLNTEAFF. CDR3 coding DNA: TGTGCCAGCAGTTTTCGTCTGAACACTGAAGCTTTCTTT. This sequence joins TRBV12-3 or TRBV12-4 and TRBJ1-1; D is undetermined. CDR3 size: 13 residues. V was pared by 3 bases and J by 0 bases, with 5 bases between.

The rearrangement uses TRBV6-1 and TRBJ2-7; possibly TRBD2 for D (6 bases). The CDR3 runs to 14 residues. V shed 1 base and J shed 1 base, with 8 bases lying between them. The germline V gene encodes CDR1 MNHNS and CDR2 SASEGT. CDR3 DNA: TGTGCCAGCAGTGAAGAAGGGACTTCCTACGAGCAGTACTTC. It specifies CASSEEGTSYEQYF.

This clone was counted a few times. This chain joins TRBV11-2 and TRBJ2-3; TRBD2 matches 12 bases. J was trimmed by 4 bases and V by 6 bases; bases with no gene match: 11. The CDR3 has 17 residues. The germline CDR1 and CDR2 sequences are SGHAT and FQNNGV. CDR3 in amino acids: CASRPPFLAGGPDTQYF. DNA for the CDR3: TGTGCCAGCAGACCGCCTTTTCTAGCGGGGGGGCCAGATACGCAGTATTTT.

This sequence joins TRBV5-8 and TRBJ1-1; D not resolved. V lost 4 bases to trimming and J lost 6 bases, with 13 bases between them. In germline, CDR1 is SGHTS, CDR2 YDEGEE. This CDR3 is 13 amino acids long. The CDR3 here is CASSLQIIPEAFF. Written as DNA, the CDR3 is TGTGCCAGCAGCCTACAGATTATCCCTGAAGCTTTCTTT.

This clone has just one count. This chain uses TRBV28 with TRBJ1-5; 9 nucleotides align to TRBD1. Germline CDR1 MDHEN, CDR2 SYDVKM. The CDR3 totals 15 residues. V was clipped by 5 bases and J by 8 bases; unmatched bases: 10. The CDR3 spells CASSRYRGPVEPQHF. The CDR3 nucleotides read TGTGCCAGCAGTAGGTACAGGGGGCCCGTAGAGCCCCAGCATTTT.

The chain joins TRBV4-1 to TRBJ1-4; 7 bases are a match to TRBD1. Germline V gene lookup returns CDR1 MGHRA and CDR2 YSYEKL. V trimming: 1 base; J trimming: 7 bases; junction bases outside the gene matches: 12. CDR3 length equals 17 residues. For the CDR3, the DNA is TGCGCCAGCAGCCAAGGCGGCACGGGACAGTTTGGTGAAAAACTGTTTTTT. It is translated as CASSQGGTGQFGEKLFF.

The J gene is TRBJ1-2, the V gene TRBV28; TRBD1 matches 7 bases. Germline CDR1 is MDHEN and CDR2 is SYDVKM. V shed 10 bases and J 8 bases; nucleotides not matched to a gene: 7. The CDR3 totals 11 residues. CDR3 loop: CATATGAGYTF. In DNA, the CDR3 is TGTGCCACCGCAACAGGGGCGGGCTACACCTTC.